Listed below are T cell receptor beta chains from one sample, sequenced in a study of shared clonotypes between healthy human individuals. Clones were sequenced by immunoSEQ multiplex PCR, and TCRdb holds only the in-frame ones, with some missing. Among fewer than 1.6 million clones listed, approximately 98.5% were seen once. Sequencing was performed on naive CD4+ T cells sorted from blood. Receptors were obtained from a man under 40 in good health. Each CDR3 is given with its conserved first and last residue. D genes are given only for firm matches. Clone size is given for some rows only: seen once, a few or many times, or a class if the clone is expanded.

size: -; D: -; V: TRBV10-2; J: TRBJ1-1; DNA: TGCGCCAGCAGGTCGGGTACAGGGATTAGGTCGGACTCTGAAGCTTTCTTT; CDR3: CASRSGTGIRSDSEAFF
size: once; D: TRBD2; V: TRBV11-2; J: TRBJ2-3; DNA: TGTGCCAGCAGAGGACTAGCGGGAGGCTCGAGCACAGATACGCAGTATTTT; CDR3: CASRGLAGGSSTDTQYF
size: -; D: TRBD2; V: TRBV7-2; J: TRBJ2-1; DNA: TGTGCCAGCAGCATAGTAGCGGGAGGATACAATGAGCAGTTCTTC; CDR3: CASSIVAGGYNEQFF
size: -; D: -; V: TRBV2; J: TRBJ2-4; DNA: TGTGCCAGCAGTCCCCTCCCGGCTAAAAACATTCAGTACTTC; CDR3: CASSPLPAKNIQYF
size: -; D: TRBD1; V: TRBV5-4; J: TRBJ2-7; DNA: TGTGCCAGCAGCTTAGGGTCGGGACAGGGGAACGAGCAGTACTTC; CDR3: CASSLGSGQGNEQYF
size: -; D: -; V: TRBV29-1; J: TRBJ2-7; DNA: TGCAGCGTCAAGGCGGACAGTACTTACGAGCAGTACTTC; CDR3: CSVKADSTYEQYF
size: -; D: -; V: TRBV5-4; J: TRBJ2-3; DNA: TGTGCCAGCAGCTCGAAGAGCCTTGACCCGGATACGCAGTATTTT; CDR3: CASSSKSLDPDTQYF
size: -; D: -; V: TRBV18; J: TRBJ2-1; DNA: TGTGCCAGCTCACCACCGGGAGGGGGGGGTGAGCAGTTCTTC; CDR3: CASSPPGGGGEQFF
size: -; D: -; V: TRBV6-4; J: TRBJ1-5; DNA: TGTGCCAGCAGGACCGAGCTCGGAGCCTTCCCGGGCGATCAGCCCCAGCATTTT; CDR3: CASRTELGAFPGDQPQHF
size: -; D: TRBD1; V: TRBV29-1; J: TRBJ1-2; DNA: TGCAGCGCAGGGACAGGGGGCGCATATGGCTACACCTTC; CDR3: CSAGTGGAYGYTF
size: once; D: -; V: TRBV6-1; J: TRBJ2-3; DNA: TGTGCCAGCATCCCAACCACAGATACGCAGTATTTT; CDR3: CASIPTTDTQYF
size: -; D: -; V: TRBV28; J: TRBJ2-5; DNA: TGTGCCAGCAGCCCGGGACCCCGGGCCCAGTACTTC; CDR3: CASSPGPRAQYF
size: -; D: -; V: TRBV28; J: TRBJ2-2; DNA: TGTGCCAGCAGTCTGACTCTTAACACCGGGGAGCTGTTTTTT; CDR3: CASSLTLNTGELFF
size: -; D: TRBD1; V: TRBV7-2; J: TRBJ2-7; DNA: TGTGCCAGCAGCTTTCCTGGGACAGGGGTCGGCGAGCAGTACTTC; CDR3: CASSFPGTGVGEQYF
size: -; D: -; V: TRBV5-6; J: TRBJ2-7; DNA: TGTGCCAGCAGCTTGGGGGCAGCGGCCTACGAGCAGTACTTC; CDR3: CASSLGAAAYEQYF
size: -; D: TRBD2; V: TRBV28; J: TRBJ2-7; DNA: TGTGCCAGCAGCCGAACAGCGGCGGGGGAGGAGCAGTACTTC; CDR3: CASSRTAAGEEQYF
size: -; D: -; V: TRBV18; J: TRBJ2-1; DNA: TGTGCCAGCTCACGGCAAGCGACAGCAAACAATGAGCAGTTCTTC; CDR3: CASSRQATANNEQFF
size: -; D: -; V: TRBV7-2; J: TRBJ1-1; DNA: TGTGCCAGCAGCCTAAGATTGAACACTGAAGCTTTCTTT; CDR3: CASSLRLNTEAFF
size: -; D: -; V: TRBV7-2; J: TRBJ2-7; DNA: TGTGCCAGCAGCTTAGAGGCCTTTTTCTCGTACGAGCAGTACTTC; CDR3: CASSLEAFFSYEQYF
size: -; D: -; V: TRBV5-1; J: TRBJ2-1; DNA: TGCGCCAGCAGCTTTAGGGGCTACAATGAGCAGTTCTTC; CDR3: CASSFRGYNEQFF
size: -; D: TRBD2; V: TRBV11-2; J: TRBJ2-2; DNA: TGTGCCAGCAGGCGCAGACTAGCGGGTGACACCGGGGAGCTGTTTTTT; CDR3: CASRRRLAGDTGELFF
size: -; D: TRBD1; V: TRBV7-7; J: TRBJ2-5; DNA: TGTGCCAGCAGCTCAAATCGACAGGGTTGGGAGACCCAGTACTTC; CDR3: CASSSNRQGWETQYF
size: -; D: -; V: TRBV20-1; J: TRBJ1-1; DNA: TGCAGTGCTAGGATAAACACTGAAGCTTTCTTT; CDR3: CSARINTEAFF
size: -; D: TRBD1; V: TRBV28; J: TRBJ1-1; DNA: TGTGCCAGCAGTTTGAGGGGGCCCGCTGAAGCTTTCTTT; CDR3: CASSLRGPAEAFF
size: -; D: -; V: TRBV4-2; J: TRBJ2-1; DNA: TGTGCCAGCAGCCAAGATTTAGTAGCAGGTGAGCAGTTCTTC; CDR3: CASSQDLVAGEQFF
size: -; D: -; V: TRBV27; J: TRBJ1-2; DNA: TGTGCCAACACCACGGGCTCTAACTATGGCTACACCTTC; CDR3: CANTTGSNYGYTF
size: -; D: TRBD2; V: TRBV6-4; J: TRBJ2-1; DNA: TGTGCCAGCTCGGGGACTAGCGGGAGTCGTGACAATGAGCAGTTCTTC; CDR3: CASSGTSGSRDNEQFF
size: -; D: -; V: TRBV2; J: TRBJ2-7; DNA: TGTGCCAGCAGTCTCGAGAACTCCTACGAGCAGTACTTC; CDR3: CASSLENSYEQYF
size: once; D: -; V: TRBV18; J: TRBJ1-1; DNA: TGTGCCAGCTCACCAGCAGCTGAAGCTTTCTTT; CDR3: CASSPAAEAFF
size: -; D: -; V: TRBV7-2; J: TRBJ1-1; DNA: TGTGCCAGCAGCAAAGATTTTGGGGGCACTGAAGCTTTCTTT; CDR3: CASSKDFGGTEAFF
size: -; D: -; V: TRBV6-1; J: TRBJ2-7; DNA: TGTGCCAGCAGTGATCACGCCCCCTTGGAGCAGTACTTC; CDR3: CASSDHAPLEQYF
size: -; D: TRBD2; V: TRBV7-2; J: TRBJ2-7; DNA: TGTGCCAGCAGCTTAGCCGGCGGGAGGTTGGGCGAGCAGTACTTC; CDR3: CASSLAGGRLGEQYF
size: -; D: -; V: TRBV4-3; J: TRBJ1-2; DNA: TGCGCCAGCAGCCAAGAAACCCCACCTATAGGTCCCTATGGCTACACCTTC; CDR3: CASSQETPPIGPYGYTF
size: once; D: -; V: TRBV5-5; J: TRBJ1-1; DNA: TGTGCCAGCAGCTTGGGGTACGGGGCGAACACTGAAGCTTTCTTT; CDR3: CASSLGYGANTEAFF
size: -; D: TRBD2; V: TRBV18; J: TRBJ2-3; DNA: TGTGCCAGCTCACCACTCCTGCGGGGGGGCACAGATACGCAGTATTTT; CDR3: CASSPLLRGGTDTQYF
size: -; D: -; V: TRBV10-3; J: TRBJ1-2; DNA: TGTGCCATCACCGAGGGGTATGGCTACACCTTC; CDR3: CAITEGYGYTF
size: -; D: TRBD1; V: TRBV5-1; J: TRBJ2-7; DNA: TGCGCCAGCAGCCAAGCGCCGACAGGGGAGATTGGCGAGCAGTACTTC; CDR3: CASSQAPTGEIGEQYF
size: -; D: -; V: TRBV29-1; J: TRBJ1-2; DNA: TGCAGCGGGGACGTACCCATAGGCGGCTACACCTTC; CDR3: CSGDVPIGGYTF
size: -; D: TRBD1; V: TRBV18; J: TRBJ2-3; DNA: TGTGCCAGCTCACCCCGGGGACAGGGGGATTCTAGCGGCACTAGCACAGATACGCAGTATTTT; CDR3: CASSPRGQGDSSGTSTDTQYF
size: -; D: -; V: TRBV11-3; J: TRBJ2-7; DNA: TGTGCCAGCGCCGGGGCCCCGACCTACGAGCAGTACTTC; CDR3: CASAGAPTYEQYF
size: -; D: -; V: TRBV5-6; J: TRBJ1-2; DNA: TGTGCCAGCAGCTTGTCAGGGTTTGGCTACACCTTC; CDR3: CASSLSGFGYTF
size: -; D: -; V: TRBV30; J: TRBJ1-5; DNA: TGTGCCTGGAGTGTTGGACTCGGTCAGCCCCAGCATTTT; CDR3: CAWSVGLGQPQHF
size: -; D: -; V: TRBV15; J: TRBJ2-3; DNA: TGTGCCACCAGCAGAGATCTGGCATCAGATACGCAGTATTTT; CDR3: CATSRDLASDTQYF
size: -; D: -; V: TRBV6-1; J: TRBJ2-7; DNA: TGTGCCAGCAACCCGGACCGAGTCTCCTACGAGCAGTACTTC; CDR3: CASNPDRVSYEQYF
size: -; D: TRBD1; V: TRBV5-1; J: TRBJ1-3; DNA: TGCGCCAGCAGCGAACGGACAGGGGGTGGAAACACCATATATTTT; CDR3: CASSERTGGGNTIYF
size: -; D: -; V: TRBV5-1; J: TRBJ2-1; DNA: TGCGCCAGCGGGCCCCGTGGGGGTTCCTACAATGAGCAGTTCTTC; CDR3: CASGPRGGSYNEQFF
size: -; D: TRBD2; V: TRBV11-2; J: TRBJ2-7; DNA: TGTGCCAGCAGCTTAGATTCTAGCGGGAGGGGACTCGCCTACGAGCAGTACTTC; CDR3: CASSLDSSGRGLAYEQYF
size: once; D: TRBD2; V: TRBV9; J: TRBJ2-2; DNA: TGTGCCAGCAGCGTAGGAGCGGGGCGGAACACCGGGGAGCTGTTTTTT; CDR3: CASSVGAGRNTGELFF
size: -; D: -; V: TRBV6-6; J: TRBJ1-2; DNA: TGTGCCAGCAGTTACTCGATGGATGGGGGGGCAGGTGGCTACACCTTC; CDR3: CASSYSMDGGAGGYTF
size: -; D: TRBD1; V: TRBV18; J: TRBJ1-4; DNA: TGTGCCAGCTCACCACCGGGACAGGGCTTAGAAAAACTGTTTTTT; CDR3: CASSPPGQGLEKLFF
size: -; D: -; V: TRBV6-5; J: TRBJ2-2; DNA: TGTGCCAGCAGTTACATCTCAGGGGACACCGGGGAGCTGTTTTTT; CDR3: CASSYISGDTGELFF
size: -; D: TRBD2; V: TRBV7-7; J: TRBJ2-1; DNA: TGTGCCAGCAGCCCCGCCGGACTAGCGGGCCGATACAATGAGCAGTTCTTC; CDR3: CASSPAGLAGRYNEQFF
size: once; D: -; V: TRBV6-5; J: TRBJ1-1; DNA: TGTGCCAGCAGTTACGGTGGACTGGAAGCTTTCTTT; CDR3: CASSYGGLEAFF
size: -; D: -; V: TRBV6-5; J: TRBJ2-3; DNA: TGTGCCAGCAGTTTCCTCCTGCGGCAGGGCCCAGATACGCAGTATTTT; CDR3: CASSFLLRQGPDTQYF
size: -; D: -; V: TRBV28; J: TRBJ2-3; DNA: TGTGCCAGCAGTTTAATTGGCAGGACCATAAGGGATACGCAGTATTTT; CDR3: CASSLIGRTIRDTQYF